Only a few counts were recorded for the clone carrying this TCR beta chain. Antigen: not known. This entry is derived from a study of cytomegalovirus exposure and HLA in healthy donors. Study summary: An earlier analysis identified 117 million unique TCR beta sequences in about 190 million T cells.

Findings of the study overall: An analysis done earlier found most TCR beta V segments productive about 87% or about 30% of the time.

Germline loops: CDR1 SQVTM, CDR2 ANQGSEA. The CDR3 sequence is 17 residues long. V was pared by 4 bases and J by 3 bases, with 21 bases between. In the PCR, 60 Vbeta and 13 Jbeta primers were used. In the original workflow: There were about 88 million unique TCR beta chains by a later count, and some 11 million of them were shared. Assay: immunoSEQ multiplex PCR; the TCRdb copy retains only in-frame clones and omits some. V and J calls plus clone size are reproduced from that table; the DNA served to infer D and trimming. This table holds more than 150,000 clones, about 90% found once. The genes are TRBV29-1 and TRBJ2-2; possibly TRBD1 for D (6 bases). This TCR derives from a girl under three years old in good health and CMV-seronegative. Input material: PBMCs. The CDR3 bases are TGCAGCGTTGGAACAAACAGGGATGTGTGGGACACCGGGGAGCTGTTTTTT. Amino acid sequence: CSVGTNRDVWDTGELFF.